A selection of T cell receptor beta chains follows, all from one sample in a study of T-cell memory formation after mild COVID-19. TCRdb called the 5' RACE reads again in MiXCR, with one record for every CDR3 protein. The sample consists of approximately 350,000 distinct CDR3 sequences, 13% to 15% of them appearing once. Source material: PBMCs or a T cell subset sorted from them (not recorded which). The receptors come from a man younger than 35 who had mild COVID-19 (a few samples of this study predate the infection). Cell type and time point are not known. Both conserved end residues are part of each CDR3. The D gene is left open where the match is weak. The listing skips clone size in some rows; elsewhere it reads once, few, many or a size class.

j_call clone_size v_call d_call cdr3_aa cdr3_nt
TRBJ2-2 few TRBV10-2 TRBD2 CASSGRTSENTGELFF TGCGCCAGCAGTGGACGGACTAGCGAGAACACCGGGGAGCTGTTTTTT
TRBJ1-2 - TRBV6-4 - CASSDSASGPPGGYTF TGTGCCAGCAGTGACTCGGCGTCAGGCCCTCCGGGGGGCTACACCTTC
TRBJ2-7 many TRBV7-2 TRBD2 CASSLVWGLAVHEQYF TGTGCCAGCAGCTTAGTCTGGGGACTAGCTGTCCACGAGCAGTACTTC
TRBJ2-6 few TRBV7-8 - CASSPGRNSGANVLTF TGTGCCAGCAGCCCCGGACGGAACTCTGGGGCCAACGTCCTGACTTTC
TRBJ2-4 few TRBV11-2 - CASSLQAGTNIQYF TGTGCCAGCAGCTTACAGGCAGGGACGAACATTCAGTACTTC
TRBJ2-7 few TRBV12-3/TRBV12-4 TRBD1 CASSGTGAEQYF TGTGCCAGCAGTGGGACAGGGGCCGAGCAGTACTTC
TRBJ1-5 - TRBV19 TRBD1 CASSTSGTGRRQPQHF TGTGCCAGTAGTACGTCAGGGACAGGGCGGCGTCAGCCCCAGCATTTT
TRBJ2-7 many TRBV7-9 - CASSWTEEEQYF TGTGCCAGCAGCTGGACAGAAGAAGAGCAGTACTTC
TRBJ2-7 few TRBV12-3/TRBV12-4 - CASSLAALLNEQYF TGTGCCAGCAGTTTAGCAGCCCTACTTAACGAGCAGTACTTC
TRBJ2-7 few TRBV3-1 - CASSRRDGAYEQYF TGTGCCAGCAGCCGCCGGGACGGGGCCTACGAGCAGTACTTC
TRBJ1-2 - TRBV7-2 - CASSLQGSGPYGYTF TGTGCCAGCAGCTTACAGGGAAGTGGGCCTTATGGCTACACCTTC
TRBJ1-5 - TRBV20-1 - CSARRASTFRQPQHF TGCAGTGCTAGACGGGCCAGTACGTTTCGTCAGCCCCAGCATTTT
TRBJ1-5 - TRBV15 - CATSRDRRMLYSNQPQHF TGTGCCACCAGCAGAGACCGAAGGATGCTTTATAGCAATCAGCCCCAGCATTTT
TRBJ2-7 few TRBV11-2 TRBD2 CASSSAGAPYEQYF TGTGCCAGCAGCTCAGCGGGGGCTCCCTACGAGCAGTACTTC
TRBJ1-2 - TRBV15 - CATSRDTRGLGGGYTF TGTGCCACCAGCAGAGATACCAGGGGACTCGGTGGGGGCTACACCTTC
TRBJ1-1 many TRBV3-1 - CASSQGGAEAFF TGTGCCAGCAGCCAAGGGGGAGCTGAAGCTTTCTTT
TRBJ2-3 - TRBV11-2 - CASSLNRRGHTDTQYF TGTGCCAGCAGCTTAAATAGGAGGGGACACACAGATACGCAGTATTTT
TRBJ2-2 many TRBV4-3 TRBD1 CASSFRQGATGELFF TGCGCCAGCAGCTTTCGACAGGGTGCCACCGGGGAGCTGTTTTTT
TRBJ2-1 few TRBV6-6 TRBD2 CASWASGYNEQFF TGTGCCAGCTGGGCTAGCGGTTACAATGAGCAGTTCTTC
TRBJ2-5 - TRBV20-1 TRBD2 CSASAGGQETQYF TGCAGTGCTAGCGCCGGGGGGCAAGAGACCCAGTACTTC
TRBJ1-4 - TRBV12-3/TRBV12-4 - CASSLKTATNEKLFF TGTGCCAGCAGTTTAAAAACCGCAACTAATGAAAAACTGTTTTTT
TRBJ1-2 few TRBV19 TRBD1 CASADRGNFIRYTF TGTGCCAGTGCCGACAGGGGGAATTTCATTCGCTACACCTTC
TRBJ2-7 few TRBV20-1 TRBD1 CSADIQGTYEQYF TGCAGTGCCGACATACAGGGGACCTACGAGCAGTACTTC
TRBJ2-3 few TRBV20-1 TRBD2 CSARDRLAGADTQYF TGCAGTGCTAGAGATCGGCTAGCGGGGGCAGATACGCAGTATTTT
TRBJ2-3 many TRBV9 - CASSVEPDTDTQYF TGTGCCAGCAGCGTAGAACCAGACACAGATACGCAGTATTTT
TRBJ2-7 - TRBV19 - CASSTGSYEQYF TGTGCCAGTAGTACAGGATCCTACGAGCAGTACTTC
TRBJ2-2 few TRBV2 - CASKAFLNTGELFF TGTGCCAGCAAAGCATTCCTGAACACCGGGGAGCTGTTTTTT
TRBJ2-7 - TRBV6-2/TRBV6-3 - CASSRRQSYEQYF TGTGCCAGCAGCCGAAGACAATCCTACGAGCAGTACTTC
TRBJ2-1 many TRBV6-5 TRBD2 CASSYAHGGVDEQFF TGTGCCAGCAGTTACGCCCACGGGGGGGTCGATGAGCAGTTCTTC
TRBJ1-1 - TRBV5-5 - CASSFDAVTEAFF TGTGCCAGCAGCTTCGACGCAGTCACTGAAGCTTTCTTT
TRBJ2-3 few TRBV29-1 - CSHEGPGAPTDTQYF TGCAGCCACGAGGGGCCGGGGGCCCCCACAGATACGCAGTATTTT
TRBJ1-5 few TRBV5-1 - CASSLGDQNQPQHF TGCGCCAGCAGCTTGGGGGACCAGAATCAGCCCCAGCATTTT
TRBJ2-7 - TRBV10-3 - CAISDTRANEQYF TGTGCCATCAGTGACACCAGGGCCAACGAGCAGTACTTC
TRBJ2-3 - TRBV4-2 - CASSQEGSGPDTQYF TGTGCCAGCAGCCAAGAGGGGTCAGGGCCAGATACGCAGTATTTT
TRBJ2-5 - TRBV6-1 TRBD2 CASSERGGGETQYF TGTGCCAGCAGTGAAAGGGGCGGGGGGGAGACCCAGTACTTC
TRBJ1-2 once TRBV6-2/TRBV6-3 - CASSYRGDPYGYTF TGTGCCAGCAGTTATCGTGGAGACCCTTATGGCTACACCTTC
TRBJ2-2 - TRBV27 TRBD2 CASTFLTSGGNTGELFF TGTGCCAGCACCTTTCTCACTAGCGGGGGGAACACCGGGGAGCTGTTTTTT
TRBJ2-7 few TRBV7-2 TRBD1 CASSEDRATFSYEQYF TGTGCCAGCAGCGAGGACAGGGCGACGTTCTCCTACGAGCAGTACTTC
TRBJ2-5 few TRBV4-1 TRBD2 CASSHPRLAGDQETQYF TGCGCCAGCAGCCACCCCAGACTAGCGGGGGACCAAGAGACCCAGTACTTC
TRBJ1-2 many TRBV5-1 - CASSLWTVNYGYTF TGCGCCAGCAGCTTATGGACGGTTAACTATGGCTACACCTTC
TRBJ1-5 medium-sized TRBV11-2 TRBD1 CASSVGTGGQPQHF TGTGCCAGCAGCGTAGGGACAGGGGGACAGCCCCAGCATTTT
TRBJ2-1 - TRBV25-1 TRBD1 CASSSDYRGNEQFF TGTGCCAGCAGCTCGGATTACAGGGGAAATGAGCAGTTCTTC
TRBJ2-3 many TRBV5-1 - CASSLRPSTDTQYF TGCGCCAGCAGCTTGCGTCCATCCACAGATACGCAGTATTTT
TRBJ1-5 many TRBV29-1 TRBD1 CSVTGTGVDQPQHF TGCAGCGTTACCGGGACAGGGGTCGATCAGCCCCAGCATTTT
TRBJ2-7 few TRBV6-5 - CASSYSEFYEQYF TGTGCCAGCAGTTACTCAGAATTCTACGAGCAGTACTTC
TRBJ1-2 - TRBV28 - CASSLQVGYGYTF TGTGCCAGCAGCCTCCAGGTCGGCTATGGCTACACCTTC
TRBJ2-7 many TRBV28 TRBD1 CASSFLDRGLEQYF TGTGCCAGCAGTTTCTTGGACAGGGGGCTCGAGCAGTACTTC
TRBJ2-5 - TRBV5-1 - CASSFGTDAEETQYF TGCGCCAGCAGCTTTGGGACGGACGCTGAAGAGACCCAGTACTTC
TRBJ1-1 - TRBV4-1 - CASSQGGGDWSEAFF TGCGCCAGCAGCCAAGGAGGAGGAGATTGGTCTGAAGCTTTCTTT
TRBJ2-5 - TRBV5-1 - CASSLPRGQGIEETQYF TGCGCCAGCAGCTTGCCACGCGGTCAAGGGATCGAAGAGACCCAGTACTTC
TRBJ2-1 few TRBV15 TRBD1 CATSSGQAGNEQFF TGTGCCACCAGCAGTGGACAGGCTGGCAATGAGCAGTTCTTC